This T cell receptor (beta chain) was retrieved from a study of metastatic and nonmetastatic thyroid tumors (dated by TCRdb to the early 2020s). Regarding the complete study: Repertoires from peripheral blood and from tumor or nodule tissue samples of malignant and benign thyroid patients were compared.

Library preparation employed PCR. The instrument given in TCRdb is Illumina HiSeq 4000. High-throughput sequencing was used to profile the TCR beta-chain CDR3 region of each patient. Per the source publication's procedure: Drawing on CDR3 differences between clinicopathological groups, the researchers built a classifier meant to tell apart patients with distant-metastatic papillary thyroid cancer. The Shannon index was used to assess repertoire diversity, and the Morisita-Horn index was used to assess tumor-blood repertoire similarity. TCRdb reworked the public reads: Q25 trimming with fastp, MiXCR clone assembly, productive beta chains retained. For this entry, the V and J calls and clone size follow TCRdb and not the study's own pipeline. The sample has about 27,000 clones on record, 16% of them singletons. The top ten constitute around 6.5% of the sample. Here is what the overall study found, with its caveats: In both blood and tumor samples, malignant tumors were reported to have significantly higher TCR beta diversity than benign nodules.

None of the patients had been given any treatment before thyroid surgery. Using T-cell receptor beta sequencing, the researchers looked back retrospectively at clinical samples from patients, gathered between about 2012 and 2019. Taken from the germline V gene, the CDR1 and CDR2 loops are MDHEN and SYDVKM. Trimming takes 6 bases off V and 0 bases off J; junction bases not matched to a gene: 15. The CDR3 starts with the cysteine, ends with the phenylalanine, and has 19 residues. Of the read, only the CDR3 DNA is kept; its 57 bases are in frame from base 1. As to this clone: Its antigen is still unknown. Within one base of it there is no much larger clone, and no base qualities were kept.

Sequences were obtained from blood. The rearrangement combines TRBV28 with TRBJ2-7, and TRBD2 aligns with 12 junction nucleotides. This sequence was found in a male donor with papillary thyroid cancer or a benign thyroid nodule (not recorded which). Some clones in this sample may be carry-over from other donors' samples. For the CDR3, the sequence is CASRPPSGTSGPSSYEQYF. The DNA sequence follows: TGTGCCAGCAGACCCCCCTCCGGGACTAGCGGGCCCTCCTCCTACGAGCAGTACTTC.